This is a list of T cell receptor beta chains from one sample in a study of T cell repertoires in cytomegalovirus infection. TCRdb analysed the reads with MiXCR anew, one entry per CDR3 protein. The table records about 260,000 distinct CDR3 sequences, roughly 15% of them present only once. The sample comprised PBMCs. The origin of the receptors is a human donor in good health (CMV status not recorded). Some clones in this sample may be carry-over from other donors' samples. Each CDR3 is given with its conserved first and last residue. D genes are given only for firm matches. Only some rows state a clone size, as once, few, many or a class for expanded clones.

clone size: NA
J gene: TRBJ2-7
V gene: TRBV28
D gene: NA
CDR3 DNA: TGTGCCAGCAGTTTTCTGTCCGGGGGCGTCTCCTACGAGCAGTACTTC
CDR3 protein: CASSFLSGGVSYEQYF

clone size: many
J gene: TRBJ1-1
V gene: TRBV2
D gene: TRBD1
CDR3 DNA: TGTGCCAGCAGCACAGACAGGGGTTGGACTGAAGCTTTCTTT
CDR3 protein: CASSTDRGWTEAFF

clone size: many
J gene: TRBJ1-2
V gene: TRBV2
D gene: TRBD1
CDR3 DNA: TGTGCCAGCAGCAGACAGGGGAGGGTAAACTATGGCTACACCTTC
CDR3 protein: CASSRQGRVNYGYTF

clone size: many
J gene: TRBJ1-4
V gene: TRBV7-9
D gene: NA
CDR3 DNA: TGTGCCAGCAGCTTAGGGACCGAAAAACTGTTTTTT
CDR3 protein: CASSLGTEKLFF

clone size: many
J gene: TRBJ1-4
V gene: TRBV2
D gene: TRBD1
CDR3 DNA: TGTGCCAGCACCGCCCGGGACAGAACAAATGAAAAACTGTTTTTT
CDR3 protein: CASTARDRTNEKLFF

clone size: NA
J gene: TRBJ2-7
V gene: TRBV20-1
D gene: TRBD2
CDR3 DNA: TGCAGTGGGTCCCAATTAGCGGGAGCCTACGAGCAGTACTTC
CDR3 protein: CSGSQLAGAYEQYF

clone size: NA
J gene: TRBJ1-5
V gene: TRBV4-1
D gene: TRBD1
CDR3 DNA: TGCGCCAGCAGCCTCCTTCCATCGGTGGGACAGGGTGGACGATATAGCAATCAGCCCCAGCATTTT
CDR3 protein: CASSLLPSVGQGGRYSNQPQHF

clone size: many
J gene: TRBJ2-2
V gene: TRBV3-1
D gene: NA
CDR3 DNA: TGTGCCAGCAGCCAAGTGTGGGACCCGAACACCGGGGAGCTGTTTTTT
CDR3 protein: CASSQVWDPNTGELFF

clone size: many
J gene: TRBJ2-6
V gene: TRBV12-3/TRBV12-4
D gene: NA
CDR3 DNA: TGTGCCAGCACCCCCGGGCCGGTAGTGCCGTCGGGGGCCAACGTCCTGACTTTC
CDR3 protein: CASTPGPVVPSGANVLTF

clone size: NA
J gene: TRBJ2-5
V gene: TRBV6-2/TRBV6-3
D gene: NA
CDR3 DNA: TGTGCCAGCAGTTACTTCACAGAAGAGACCCAGTACTTC
CDR3 protein: CASSYFTEETQYF

clone size: many
J gene: TRBJ2-1
V gene: TRBV7-9
D gene: TRBD2
CDR3 DNA: TGTGCCAGCAGCTCCCGGACTAGCGGGAGGGCCCGGGACAATGAGCAGTTCTTC
CDR3 protein: CASSSRTSGRARDNEQFF

clone size: few
J gene: TRBJ2-5
V gene: TRBV12-3/TRBV12-4
D gene: TRBD2
CDR3 DNA: TGTGCCAGCAGTTCCTCCTTAGCGGGGCAGACCCAGTACTTC
CDR3 protein: CASSSSLAGQTQYF

clone size: many
J gene: TRBJ2-7
V gene: TRBV7-6
D gene: TRBD1
CDR3 DNA: TGTGCCAGCAGCTTACTTACAGGGGGTACCTACGAGCAGTACTTC
CDR3 protein: CASSLLTGGTYEQYF

clone size: NA
J gene: TRBJ2-1
V gene: TRBV20-1
D gene: TRBD2
CDR3 DNA: TGCAGTGTCCGCGAACCGGGACTAGCGGGATTGGGTGAGCAGTTCTTC
CDR3 protein: CSVREPGLAGLGEQFF

clone size: many
J gene: TRBJ1-5
V gene: TRBV24-1
D gene: NA
CDR3 DNA: TGTGCCACCAGTGGGGGAGGCCAAAATAGCAATCAGCCCCAGCATTTT
CDR3 protein: CATSGGGQNSNQPQHF